This TCR beta chain was sequenced in a study of T cell responses to AZD1222 COVID-19 vaccine. Study-wide results and limits: Most donors were white British, females outnumbered males, and clonal diversity was possibly underestimated. Reports say nearly half of spike-specific TCRs go after unmutated variant regions. Repertoires were obtained solely post-peak T cell response.

This table comes from immunoSEQ multiplex PCR, and its TCRdb copy is limited to in-frame clones, with some not included. The sample gives 110,000 or so clones, about 91% of which show up once; less than 6.5% is in the top ten. The junction had 7 bases not matched to a gene; V was cut back by 4 bases and J by 10 bases. CDR1 SGHRS and CDR2 YFSETQ come from the germline V gene. The CDR3 is made up of 14 amino acids. As for this clone: The antigen is undetermined.

This chain links TRBV5-1 with TRBJ1-6, with 8 bases matching TRBD1. This material consisted of peripheral blood, taken 28 days after the second AZD1222 dose. This receptor was obtained from an adult who received the AZD1222 COVID-19 vaccine. As DNA, the CDR3 is TGCGCCAGCAGCCATGGACAGGGAATATCACCCCTCCACTTT. This encodes CASSHGQGISPLHF.